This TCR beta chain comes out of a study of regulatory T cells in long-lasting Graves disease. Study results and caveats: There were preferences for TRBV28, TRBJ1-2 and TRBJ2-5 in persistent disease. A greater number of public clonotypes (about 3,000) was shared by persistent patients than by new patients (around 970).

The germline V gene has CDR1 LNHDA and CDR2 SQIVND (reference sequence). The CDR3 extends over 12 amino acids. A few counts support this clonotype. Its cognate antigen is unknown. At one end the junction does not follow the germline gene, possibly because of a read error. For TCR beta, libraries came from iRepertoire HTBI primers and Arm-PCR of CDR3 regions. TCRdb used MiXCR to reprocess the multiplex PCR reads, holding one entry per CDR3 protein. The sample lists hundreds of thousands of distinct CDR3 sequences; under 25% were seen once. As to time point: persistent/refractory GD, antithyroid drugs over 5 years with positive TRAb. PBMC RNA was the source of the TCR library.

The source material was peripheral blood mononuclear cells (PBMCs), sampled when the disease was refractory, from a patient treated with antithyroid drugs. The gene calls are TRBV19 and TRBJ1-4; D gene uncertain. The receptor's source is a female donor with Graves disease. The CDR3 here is CTSTQDNEKLFF. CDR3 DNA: TGTACCAGTACCCAGGATAATGAAAAACTGTTTTTT.